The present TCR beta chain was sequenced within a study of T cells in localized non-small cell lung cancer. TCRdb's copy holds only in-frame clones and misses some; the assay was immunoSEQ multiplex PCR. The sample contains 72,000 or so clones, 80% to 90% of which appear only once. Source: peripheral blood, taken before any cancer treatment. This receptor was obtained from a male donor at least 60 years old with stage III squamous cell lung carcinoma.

Written as DNA, the CDR3 is TGTGCCAGCTCACCCGGGACTAGCGAGACCCAGTACTTC. Encoded protein: CASSPGTSETQYF. The V call is TRBV18, the J call TRBJ2-5, with 9 bases fitting TRBD2. The V gene's germline CDR1 is KGHSH and CDR2 LQKENI. This CDR3 spans 13 amino acids. The V gene end was trimmed by 3 bases and the J gene end by 5 bases; junction bases not matched to a gene: 1.